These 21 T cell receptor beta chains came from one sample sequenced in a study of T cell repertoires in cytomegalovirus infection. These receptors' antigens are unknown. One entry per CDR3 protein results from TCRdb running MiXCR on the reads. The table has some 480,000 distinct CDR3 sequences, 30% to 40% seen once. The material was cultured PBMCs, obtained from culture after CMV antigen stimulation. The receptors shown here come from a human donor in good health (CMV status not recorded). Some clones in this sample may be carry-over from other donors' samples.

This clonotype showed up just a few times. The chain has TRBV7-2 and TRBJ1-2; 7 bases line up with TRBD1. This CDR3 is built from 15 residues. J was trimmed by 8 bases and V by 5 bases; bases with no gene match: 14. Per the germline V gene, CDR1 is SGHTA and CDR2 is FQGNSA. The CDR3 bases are TGTGCCAGCAGCCCAACCCCAGGACAGGCGCGGGGCTACACCTTC. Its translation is CASSPTPGQARGYTF.

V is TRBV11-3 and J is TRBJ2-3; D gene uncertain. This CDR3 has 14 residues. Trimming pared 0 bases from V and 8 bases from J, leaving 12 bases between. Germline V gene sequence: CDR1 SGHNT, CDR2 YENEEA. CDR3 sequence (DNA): TGTGCCAGCAGCTTAGAAGCGTGGCAGAGTACGCAGTATTTT. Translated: CASSLEAWQSTQYF.

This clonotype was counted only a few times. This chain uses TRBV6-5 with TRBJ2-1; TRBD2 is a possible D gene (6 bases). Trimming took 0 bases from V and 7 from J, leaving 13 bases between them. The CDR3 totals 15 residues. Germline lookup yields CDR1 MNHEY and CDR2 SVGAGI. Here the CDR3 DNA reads TGTGCCAGCAGTTACTCGTCGGGAGAGGGGAATGAGCAGTTCTTC. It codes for CASSYSSGEGNEQFF.

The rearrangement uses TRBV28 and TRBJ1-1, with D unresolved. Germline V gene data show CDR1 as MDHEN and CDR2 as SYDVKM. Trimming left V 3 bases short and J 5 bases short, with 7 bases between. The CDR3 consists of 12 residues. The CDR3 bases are TGTGCCAGCAGTTTCTCCCGGACTGAAGCTTTCTTT. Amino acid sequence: CASSFSRTEAFF. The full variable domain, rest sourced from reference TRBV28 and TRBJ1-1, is DVKVTQSSRYLVKRTGEKVFLECVQDMDHENMFWYRQDPGLGLRLIYFSYDVKMKEKGDIPEGYSVSREKKERFSLILESASTNQTSMYLCASSFSRTEAFFGQGTRLTVV.

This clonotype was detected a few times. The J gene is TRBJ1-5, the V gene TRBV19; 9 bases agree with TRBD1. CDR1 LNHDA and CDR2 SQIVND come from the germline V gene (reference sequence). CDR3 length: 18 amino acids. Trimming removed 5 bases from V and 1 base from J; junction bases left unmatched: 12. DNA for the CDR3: TGTGCCAGTAGTGCCCGGGACAGGGCCGGGTCGAGCAATCAGCCCCAGCATTTT. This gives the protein CASSARDRAGSSNQPQHF.

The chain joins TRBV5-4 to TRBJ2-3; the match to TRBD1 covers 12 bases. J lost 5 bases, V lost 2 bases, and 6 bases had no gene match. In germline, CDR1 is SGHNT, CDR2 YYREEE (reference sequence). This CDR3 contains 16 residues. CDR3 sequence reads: CASSFGDRGREDTQYF. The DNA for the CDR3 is TGTGCCAGCAGCTTCGGGGACAGGGGGCGAGAAGATACGCAGTATTTT. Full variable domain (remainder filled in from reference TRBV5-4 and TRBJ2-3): ETGVTQSPTHLIKTRGQQVTLRCSSQSGHNTVSWYQQALGQGPQFIFQYYREEENGRGNFPPRFSGLQFPNYSSELNVNALELDDSALYLCASSFGDRGREDTQYFGPGTRLTVL.

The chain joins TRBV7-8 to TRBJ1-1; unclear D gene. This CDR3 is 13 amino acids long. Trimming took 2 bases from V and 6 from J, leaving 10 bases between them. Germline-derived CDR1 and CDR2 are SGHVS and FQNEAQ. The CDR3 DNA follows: TGTGCCAGCAGCTTAATGACGTACGCTGAAGCTTTCTTT. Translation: CASSLMTYAEAFF. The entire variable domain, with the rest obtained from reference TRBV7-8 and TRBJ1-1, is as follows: GAGVSQSPRYKVAKRGQDVALRCDPISGHVSLFWYQQALGQGPEFLTYFQNEAQLDKSGLPSDRFFAERPEGSVSTLKIQRTQQEDSAVYLCASSLMTYAEAFFGQGTRLTVV.

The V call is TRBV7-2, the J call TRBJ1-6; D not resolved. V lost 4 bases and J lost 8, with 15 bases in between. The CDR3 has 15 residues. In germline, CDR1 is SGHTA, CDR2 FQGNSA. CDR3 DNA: TGTGCCAGCAGCTCCAGACCCGGGGATGATTCACCCCTCCACTTT. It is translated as CASSSRPGDDSPLHF.

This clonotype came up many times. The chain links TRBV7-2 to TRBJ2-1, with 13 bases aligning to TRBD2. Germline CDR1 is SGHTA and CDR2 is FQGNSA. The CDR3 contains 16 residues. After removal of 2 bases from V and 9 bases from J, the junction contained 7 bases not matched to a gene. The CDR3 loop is CASSLKGTSGTSEQFF. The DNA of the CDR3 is TGTGCCAGCAGCTTAAAGGGGACTAGCGGGACTAGTGAGCAGTTCTTC.

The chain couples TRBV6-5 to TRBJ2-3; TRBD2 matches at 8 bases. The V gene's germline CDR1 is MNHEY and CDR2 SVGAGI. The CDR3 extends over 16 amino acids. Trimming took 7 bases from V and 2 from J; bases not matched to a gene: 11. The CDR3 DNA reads TGTGCCAGCACCTTGGGACAAGCGGGGGTCACAGATACGCAGTATTTT. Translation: CASTLGQAGVTDTQYF.

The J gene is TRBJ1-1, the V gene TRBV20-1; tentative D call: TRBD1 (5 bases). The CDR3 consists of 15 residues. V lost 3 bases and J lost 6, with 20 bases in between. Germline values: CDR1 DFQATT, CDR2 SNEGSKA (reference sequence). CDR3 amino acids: CSASSAGHFGSEAFF. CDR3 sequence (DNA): TGCAGTGCTAGTTCGGCAGGGCATTTCGGCTCTGAAGCTTTCTTT.

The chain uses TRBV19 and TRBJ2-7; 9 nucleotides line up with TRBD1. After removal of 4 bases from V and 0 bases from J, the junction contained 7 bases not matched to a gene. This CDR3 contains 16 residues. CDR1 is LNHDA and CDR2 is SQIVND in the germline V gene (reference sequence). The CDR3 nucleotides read TGTGCCAGTAGTAATAACAGGGGGCCTCGCTCCTACGAGCAGTACGTC. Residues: CASSNNRGPRSYEQYV.

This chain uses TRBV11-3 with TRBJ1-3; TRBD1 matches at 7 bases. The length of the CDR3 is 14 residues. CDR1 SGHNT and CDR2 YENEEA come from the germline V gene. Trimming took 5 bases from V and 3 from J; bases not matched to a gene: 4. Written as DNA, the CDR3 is TGTGCCAGCAGCCCGGGACAGAATGGAAACACCATATATTTT. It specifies CASSPGQNGNTIYF.

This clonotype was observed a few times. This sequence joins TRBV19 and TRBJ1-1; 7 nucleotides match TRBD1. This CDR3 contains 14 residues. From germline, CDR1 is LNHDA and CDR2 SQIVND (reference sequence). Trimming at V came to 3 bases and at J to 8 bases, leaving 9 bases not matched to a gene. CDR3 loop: CASSMGGQDREAFF. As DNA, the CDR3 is TGTGCCAGTAGTATGGGTGGACAGGATCGCGAAGCTTTCTTT.

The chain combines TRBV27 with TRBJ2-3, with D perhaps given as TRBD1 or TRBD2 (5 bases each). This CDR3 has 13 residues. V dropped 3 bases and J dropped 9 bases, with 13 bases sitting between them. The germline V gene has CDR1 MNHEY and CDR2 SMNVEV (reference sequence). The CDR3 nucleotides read TGTGCCAGCAGTTTTTCCTCTTGGGACACGCAGTATTTT. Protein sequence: CASSFSSWDTQYF.

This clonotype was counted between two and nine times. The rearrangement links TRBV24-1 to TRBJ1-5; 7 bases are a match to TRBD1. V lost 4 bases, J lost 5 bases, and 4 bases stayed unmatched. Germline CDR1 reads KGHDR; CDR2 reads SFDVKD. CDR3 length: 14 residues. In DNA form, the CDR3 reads TGTGCCACCAGTGACCGACAGGGCTATCAGCCCCAGCATTTT. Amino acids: CATSDRQGYQPQHF.

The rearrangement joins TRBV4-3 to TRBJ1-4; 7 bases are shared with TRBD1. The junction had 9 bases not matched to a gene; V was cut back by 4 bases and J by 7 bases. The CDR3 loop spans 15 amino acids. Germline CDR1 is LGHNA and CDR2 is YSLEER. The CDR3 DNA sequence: TGCGCCAGCAGCCTAACCGGGACAGCAACTGAAAAACTGTTTTTT. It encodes CASSLTGTATEKLFF.

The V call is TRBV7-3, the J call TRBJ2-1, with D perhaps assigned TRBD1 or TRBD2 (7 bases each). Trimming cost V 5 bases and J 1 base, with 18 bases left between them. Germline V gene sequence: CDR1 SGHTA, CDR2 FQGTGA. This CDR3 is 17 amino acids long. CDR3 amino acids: CASSPRGGLLSYNEQFF. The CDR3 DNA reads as TGTGCCAGCAGCCCCAGGGGGGGCCTCTTATCCTACAATGAGCAGTTCTTC.

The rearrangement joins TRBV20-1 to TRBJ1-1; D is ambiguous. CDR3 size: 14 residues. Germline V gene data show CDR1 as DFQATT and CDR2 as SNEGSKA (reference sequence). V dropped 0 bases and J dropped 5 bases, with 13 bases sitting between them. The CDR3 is CSARDPRGGTEAFF. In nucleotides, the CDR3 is TGCAGTGCTAGAGATCCCCGGGGAGGGACTGAAGCTTTCTTT.

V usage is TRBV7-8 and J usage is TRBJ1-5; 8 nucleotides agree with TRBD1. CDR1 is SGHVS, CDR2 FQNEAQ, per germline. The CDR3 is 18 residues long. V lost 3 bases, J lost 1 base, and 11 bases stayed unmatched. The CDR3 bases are TGTGCCAGCAGCTTGGGCAGGGGGCGACGGGGGAGCAATCAGCCCCAGCATTTT. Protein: CASSLGRGRRGSNQPQHF. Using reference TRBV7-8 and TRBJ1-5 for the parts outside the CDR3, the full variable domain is GAGVSQSPRYKVAKRGQDVALRCDPISGHVSLFWYQQALGQGPEFLTYFQNEAQLDKSGLPSDRFFAERPEGSVSTLKIQRTQQEDSAVYLCASSLGRGRRGSNQPQHFGDGTRLSIL.

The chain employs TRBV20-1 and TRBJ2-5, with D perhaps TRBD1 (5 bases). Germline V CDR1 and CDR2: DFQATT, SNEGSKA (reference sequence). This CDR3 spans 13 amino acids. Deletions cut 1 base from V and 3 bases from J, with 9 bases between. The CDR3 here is CSARGDSKETQYF. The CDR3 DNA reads TGCAGTGCTAGAGGAGACAGTAAAGAGACCCAGTACTTC.